What follows is one T cell receptor (beta chain) and its context. Its specificity is not known. The sample contains more than one DNA sequence encoding this CDR3. CD4+ T cells from unexposed donors were obtained before the COVID-19 pandemic (2011-2018). The cells were cultured for less than twelve days before CD4+ T cells were isolated. The CDR3 runs to 16 residues. Germline assignment: CDR1 SGHTA and CDR2 FQGNSA. Trimming at V came to 1 base and at J to 5 bases, leaving 9 bases not matched to a gene. This entry belongs to a study of CD4 T cells in relation to SARS-CoV-2 and coronaviruses. Method: immunoSEQ multiplex PCR; TCRdb's copy keeps in-frame clones and lacks some. Here the sample spans about 19,000 clones, approximately 82% being singletons.

V and J are TRBV7-2 and TRBJ2-5; 8 positions agree with TRBD1. This TCR derives from a human donor in good health. Sample: CD4+ T cells from PBMCs, cultured in vitro. The CDR3 region has the DNA TGTGCCAGCAGCTTAGTTGGGACAGGAGGAGGTGAGACCCAGTACTTC. It translates to CASSLVGTGGGETQYF. Supplemented by reference TRBV7-2 and TRBJ2-5, the full variable domain reads GAGVSQSPSNKVTEKGKDVELRCDPISGHTALYWYRQSLGQGLEFLIYFQGNSAPDKSGLPSDRFSAERTGGSVSTLTIQRTQQEDSAVYLCASSLVGTGGGETQYFGPGTRLLVL.